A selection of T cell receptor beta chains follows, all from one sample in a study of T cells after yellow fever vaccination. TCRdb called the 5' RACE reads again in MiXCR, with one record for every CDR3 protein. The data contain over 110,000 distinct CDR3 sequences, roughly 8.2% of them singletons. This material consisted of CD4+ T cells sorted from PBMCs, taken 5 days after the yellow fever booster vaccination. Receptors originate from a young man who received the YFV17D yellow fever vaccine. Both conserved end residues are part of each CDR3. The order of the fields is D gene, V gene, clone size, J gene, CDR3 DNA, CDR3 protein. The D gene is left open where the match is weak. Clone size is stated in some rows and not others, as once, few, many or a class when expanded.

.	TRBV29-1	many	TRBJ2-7	TGCAGCGTTTGCGAGGCTAAGTACGAGCAGTACTTC	CSVCEAKYEQYF
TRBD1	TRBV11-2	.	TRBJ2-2	TGTGCCAGCAGCCCGCGACAGGGGGCCAAATTCACCGGGGAGCTGTTTTTT	CASSPRQGAKFTGELFF
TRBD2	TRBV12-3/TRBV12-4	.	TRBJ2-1	TGTGCCAGCAGTCCCAGCGGGAGGAGGGACGAGCAGTTCTTC	CASSPSGRRDEQFF
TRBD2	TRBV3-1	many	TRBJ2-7	TGTGCCAGCAGCCAAGATTCAGCGGGAGTCAGCTACGAGCAGTACTTC	CASSQDSAGVSYEQYF
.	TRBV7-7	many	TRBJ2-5	TGTGCTAGCAGCTTAACGGGAGTTAAAGAGACCCAGTACTTC	CASSLTGVKETQYF
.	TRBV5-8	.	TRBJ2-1	TGTGCCAGCACCCGCGGACTCCTCTTCTACAATGAGCAGTTCTTC	CASTRGLLFYNEQFF
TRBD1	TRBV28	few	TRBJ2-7	TGTGCCAGCAGGCCCGGGACAGACCCCTCCTACGAGCAGTACTTC	CASRPGTDPSYEQYF
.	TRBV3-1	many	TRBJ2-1	TGTGCCAGCAGCCAAGTGCGGACAGCTGTAGGGAATGAGCAGTTCTTC	CASSQVRTAVGNEQFF
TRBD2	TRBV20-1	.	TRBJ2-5	TGCAGTGCTAGAGGGACGGGACTAGCGGGAGCGGCGGGGGAGACCCAGTACTTC	CSARGTGLAGAAGETQYF
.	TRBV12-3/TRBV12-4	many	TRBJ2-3	TGTGCCAGCAGAGGGAGGGGGGGAGACACAGATACGCAGTATTTT	CASRGRGGDTDTQYF
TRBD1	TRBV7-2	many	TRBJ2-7	TGTGCCAGCAGCTTAGCGACAGGGGGCAGGCACGAGCAGTACTTC	CASSLATGGRHEQYF
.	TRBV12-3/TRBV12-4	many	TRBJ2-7	TGTGCCAGCAGTTTCAGGGGCGGGATTTACGAGCAGTACTTC	CASSFRGGIYEQYF
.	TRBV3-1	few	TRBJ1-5	TGTGCCAGCCCCTACAGAGAGGTCGGGAGGATAACCCAGCATTTT	CASPYREVGRITQHF
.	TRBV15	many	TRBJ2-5	TGTGCCACCAGCAGGACCTCCGCTCTAGAGACCCAGTACTTC	CATSRTSALETQYF
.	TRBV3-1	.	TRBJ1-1	TGTGCCAGCAGCCAGGGTCTGTTCGGGGGCATGATTCAAGCTTTCTTT	CASSQGLFGGMIQAFF
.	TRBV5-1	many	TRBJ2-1	TGCGCCAGCAGCTTGGGAAGACTTTACAATGAGCAGTTCTTC	CASSLGRLYNEQFF
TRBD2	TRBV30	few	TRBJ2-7	TGTGCCTGGAGTGTACGTAAAGCGGGAGGCTCCTACGAGCAGTACTTC	CAWSVRKAGGSYEQYF
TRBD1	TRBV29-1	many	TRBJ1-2	TGCAGCGGGGGACAGGGGGGAGGCTACACCTTC	CSGGQGGGYTF
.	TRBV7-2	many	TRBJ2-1	TGTGCCAGCAGCTTGGCGATCCTCTTACAATCATACAATGAGCAGTTCTTC	CASSLAILLQSYNEQFF
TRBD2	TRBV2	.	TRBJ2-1	TGTGCCAGCAGCGCAGGACTAGCCGCAAATGAGCAGTTCTTC	CASSAGLAANEQFF
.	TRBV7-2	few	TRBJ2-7	TGTGCCAGCAGCTTAGCGCCAGGGAATGCCTACGAGCAGTACTTC	CASSLAPGNAYEQYF
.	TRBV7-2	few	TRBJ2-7	TGTGCCAGCAGCTTTCATTCGCTCGAGCAGTACTTC	CASSFHSLEQYF
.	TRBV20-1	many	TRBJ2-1	TGCAGTGCACGAGTGGGACCCAGCTCCTACAATGAGCAGTTCTTC	CSARVGPSSYNEQFF
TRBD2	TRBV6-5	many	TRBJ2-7	TGTGCCAGCAGTTACGAGCGGCTGACTAGCCAAACCGACTACGAGCAGTACTTC	CASSYERLTSQTDYEQYF
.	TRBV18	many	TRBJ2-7	TGTGCCAGCCCGACGGTGTCCGAAGTCTACGAGCAGTACTTC	CASPTVSEVYEQYF
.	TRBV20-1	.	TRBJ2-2	TGCTGTGCTAGAGATCGAATGGGGATACCGAACACCGGGGAGCTGTTTTTT	CCARDRMGIPNTGELFF
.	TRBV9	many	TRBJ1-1	TGTGCCAGCAGCCCGGGGGTGGGCAGGATGAACACTGAAGCTTTCTTT	CASSPGVGRMNTEAFF
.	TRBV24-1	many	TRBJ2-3	TGTGCCACCAGTGACTCCGGGTCTTACACAGATACGCAGTATTTT	CATSDSGSYTDTQYF
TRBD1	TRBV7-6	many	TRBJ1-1	TGTGCCAGCAGCTTACATACTCCGGGACAGGGAGAAGCTTTCTTT	CASSLHTPGQGEAFF
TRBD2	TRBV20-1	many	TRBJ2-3	TGCAGTGCTTCGGGTCTAGCGGGACGGACAGATACGCAGTATTTT	CSASGLAGRTDTQYF
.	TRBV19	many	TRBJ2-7	TGTGCCAGTAGTACGAGGACCGTAGCCTACGAGCAGTACTTC	CASSTRTVAYEQYF
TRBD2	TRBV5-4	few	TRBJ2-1	TGTGCCAGCAGCCCTGGGCTAGCGGGAGCCATCAATGAGCAGTTCTTC	CASSPGLAGAINEQFF